These 5 T cell receptor beta chains were sequenced from one sample in a study of cytomegalovirus exposure and HLA in healthy donors. The PCR contained 60 Vbeta and 13 Jbeta primers. This table comes from immunoSEQ multiplex PCR, and its TCRdb copy is limited to in-frame clones, with some not included. The data contain under 200,000 clones, about four fifths of them singletons. The sequenced sample was PBMCs. All receptors come from a woman younger than 30 in good health and CMV-seronegative.

This sequence joins TRBV27 and TRBJ2-3, with TRBD2 identical over 11 bases. CDR1 is MNHEY, CDR2 SMNVEV, per germline (reference sequence). The CDR3 runs to 18 residues. Unmatched junction bases numbered 8, after V lost 0 bases and J lost 3 bases. The CDR3 DNA is TGTGCCAGCAGTTTATCGTGGGAACTAGCGGGAGCGACAGATACGCAGTATTTT. Translated: CASSLSWELAGATDTQYF.

The rearrangement joins TRBV4-2 to TRBJ2-2, with TRBD1 matching 7 bases. The CDR3 spans 15 residues. V was clipped by 5 bases and J by 4 bases; unmatched bases: 7. CDR1 LGHNA and CDR2 YNFKEQ come from the germline V gene. CDR3 loop: CASSGRDRATGELFF. CDR3 bases: TGTGCCAGCAGCGGCCGGGACAGAGCCACCGGGGAGCTGTTTTTT.

This rearrangement joins TRBV7-9 to TRBJ2-5; weak D call: TRBD2 (5 bases). Trimming pared 1 base from V and 5 bases from J, leaving 17 bases between. Germline V gives CDR1 SEHNR, CDR2 FQNEAQ (reference sequence). The CDR3 is made up of 16 amino acids. CDR3 bases: TGTGCCAGCAGCTTAGGATTACTAGGTTACGGTGAGACCCAGTACTTC. This gives the protein CASSLGLLGYGETQYF.

The chain carries TRBV10-3 and TRBJ1-1, with TRBD1 as a possible D gene (6 bases). The germline V gene has CDR1 ENHRY and CDR2 SYGVKD. Between the trimmed V and J ends, which lost 6 bases and 1 base, there was a span of 9 bases. This CDR3 spans 13 amino acids. The CDR3 spells CAISRQENTEAFF. CDR3 nucleotide sequence: TGTGCCATCAGCCGACAGGAGAACACTGAAGCTTTCTTT.

The rearrangement links TRBV29-1 to TRBJ2-1; weak D call: TRBD2 (6 bases). The V and J ends lost 2 bases and 3 bases respectively, with 11 bases between them. CDR1 and CDR2 (germline): SQVTM, ANQGSEA. The CDR3 consists of 14 residues. Here the CDR3 DNA reads TGCAGCGTTGAAAATAGCGGAAACTACAATGAGCAGTTCTTC. Translating it yields CSVENSGNYNEQFF.